One and the same sample provided the 16 T cell receptor beta chains below, sequenced in a study of T cell changes during pregnancy in multiple sclerosis. Only in-frame clones appear in the TCRdb table, and some are missing; sequencing was by immunoSEQ multiplex PCR. The sample shows about 55,000 clones, 90% to 95% of them seen only once. The material sequenced was CD8+ T cells from peripheral blood mononuclear cells, taken after pregnancy. Every receptor here comes from a female donor with multiple sclerosis, enrolled in a pregnancy study.

This chain joins TRBV4-2 and TRBJ2-7; 9 bases are shared with TRBD2. The germline V gene encodes CDR1 LGHNA and CDR2 YNFKEQ. The CDR3 loop spans 17 amino acids. J lost 0 bases, V lost 0 bases, and 6 bases had no gene match. CDR3 region: CASSQDLSGGFSYEQYF. The DNA for the CDR3 is TGTGCCAGCAGCCAAGATTTAAGCGGGGGGTTCTCCTACGAGCAGTACTTC.

This chain uses TRBV9 with TRBJ1-1, with D maybe TRBD1 (5 bases). Germline V lookup: CDR1 SGDLS, CDR2 YYNGEE. This CDR3 is built from 13 residues. V lost 0 bases and J lost 3, with 6 bases in between. The CDR3 spells CASSVEGDTEAFF. The CDR3, as DNA: TGTGCCAGCAGCGTAGAAGGGGACACTGAAGCTTTCTTT.

This rearrangement joins TRBV27 to TRBJ1-2, with D possibly TRBD1 on 6 matching bases. This CDR3 has 13 residues. Germline loops: CDR1 MNHEY, CDR2 SMNVEV (reference sequence). The V end was cut by 5 bases, the J end by 8 bases, with 15 bases between. CDR3 DNA: TGTGCCAGCAGTCCCTCGGGCAGGGGAGGCTACACCTTC. It encodes CASSPSGRGGYTF.

The gene calls are TRBV7-6 and TRBJ1-5; D is perhaps TRBD1 (6 bases). V lost 8 bases and J 5 bases, leaving 10 bases between the germline ends. The CDR3 loop spans 12 amino acids. CDR1 and CDR2 (germline): SGHVS, FNYEAQ. The CDR3 coding sequence is TGTGCCAGCGGGGGCTCGGATCAGCCCCAGCATTTT. It specifies CASGGSDQPQHF.

The J gene is TRBJ2-1, the V gene TRBV28, with 7 bases lining up with TRBD1. The CDR3 extends over 14 amino acids. The V gene end was trimmed by 2 bases and the J gene end by 2 bases; junction bases not matched to a gene: 0. Per germline, CDR1 MDHEN and CDR2 SYDVKM. The CDR3 here is CASSLDRAYNEQFF. CDR3 sequence (DNA): TGTGCCAGCAGTTTAGACAGGGCCTACAATGAGCAGTTCTTC.

The chain is built from TRBV7-9 and TRBJ2-1, with 7 bases that match TRBD2. Germline CDR1 reads SEHNR; CDR2 reads FQNEAQ (reference sequence). This CDR3 comprises 15 residues. Trimming at V came to 6 bases and at J to 2 bases, leaving 7 bases not matched to a gene. The CDR3 coding sequence is TGTGCCAGCAGACAAACTAGCGCTCCCTACAATGAGCAGTTCTTC. It codes for CASRQTSAPYNEQFF.

V gene TRBV4-1 combines with J gene TRBJ2-2; weak D call: TRBD1 (6 bases). Trimming pared 0 bases from V and 0 bases from J, leaving 14 bases between. The CDR3 is 18 amino acids. Per germline, CDR1 MGHRA and CDR2 YSYEKL. CDR3 coding DNA: TGCGCCAGCAGCCAAGATTGGGCGACAGGATCGAACACCGGGGAGCTGTTTTTT. As protein: CASSQDWATGSNTGELFF.

The chain is built from TRBV27 and TRBJ2-1; TRBD1 aligns across 8 bases. Germline V CDR1 and CDR2: MNHEY, SMNVEV (reference sequence). This CDR3 comprises 15 residues. V lost 2 bases, J lost 9 bases, and 9 bases stayed unmatched. CDR3 sequence: CASSLTVRGLVEQFF. Here the CDR3 DNA reads TGTGCCAGCAGTTTAACGGTCAGGGGGCTGGTTGAGCAGTTCTTC.

In this sample, this clone turned up a few times. The chain links TRBV2 to TRBJ1-5, with 8 positions matching TRBD1. CDR3 length: 15 amino acids. Trimming removed 5 bases from V and 0 bases from J; junction bases left unmatched: 3. Germline CDR1 and CDR2: SNHLY and FYNNEI. CDR3 residues: CASSPGGISNQPQHF. DNA of the CDR3: TGTGCCAGCAGTCCAGGGGGCATTAGCAATCAGCCCCAGCATTTT.

The chain links TRBV4-1 to TRBJ2-5; 9 positions agree with TRBD2. V gave up 1 base and J gave up 7 bases; unmatched junction bases: 10. The CDR3 covers 16 residues. CDR1 is MGHRA, CDR2 YSYEKL, per germline. CDR3 DNA: TGCGCCAGCAGCCAAGCTTTAAGCGGGAGGATCGGGACCCAGTACTTC. Protein: CASSQALSGRIGTQYF.

The V call is TRBV10-2, the J call TRBJ2-1; TRBD2 aligns across 14 bases. The V gene's germline CDR1 is WSHSY and CDR2 SAAADI. The CDR3 length is 14 residues. The junction had 3 bases not matched to a gene; V was cut back by 8 bases and J by 6 bases. CDR3 coding DNA: TGCGCCAGCGTGGGGACTAGCGGGAGCAATGAGCAGTTCTTC. Its translation: CASVGTSGSNEQFF.

The V gene is TRBV27, the J gene TRBJ2-3; a possible D gene is TRBD2 (6 bases). Germline V CDR1 and CDR2: MNHEY, SMNVEV (reference sequence). Deletions cut 0 bases from V and 3 bases from J, with 10 bases between. The CDR3 has 15 residues. Here the CDR3 DNA reads TGTGCCAGCAGTTTATCCGGAGGGTTGACAGATACGCAGTATTTT. It codes for CASSLSGGLTDTQYF.

The CDR3 loop reads CASSLLGQGIGYGYTF. CDR3 coding DNA: TGTGCCAGCAGCCTCCTAGGACAGGGTATTGGCTATGGCTACACCTTC. This chain uses TRBV4-2 with TRBJ1-2, with 8 bases that match TRBD1. This CDR3 comprises 16 residues. The germline CDR1 and CDR2 sequences are LGHNA and YNFKEQ. V lost 4 bases to trimming and J lost 4 bases; unmatched junction nucleotides: 11.

The genes are TRBV6-6 and TRBJ1-5; 9 bases match TRBD1. The CDR3 covers 15 residues. V was pared by 7 bases and J by 0 bases, with 4 bases of the junction left unmatched. Germline V gene data show CDR1 as MNHNY and CDR2 as SVGAGI (reference sequence). In nucleotides, the CDR3 is TGTGCCAGCATTGTGGACAGGGGTAGCAATCAGCCCCAGCATTTT. It specifies CASIVDRGSNQPQHF.

This clone occurred a few times. The chain joins TRBV29-1 to TRBJ1-1; 7 bases are a match to TRBD1. CDR3 length: 13 amino acids. The V segment lost 8 bases and the J segment 1 base; nucleotides outside the gene matches: 7. Germline assignment: CDR1 SQVTM and CDR2 ANQGSEA. CDR3 in DNA: TGCAGCACACGGACAGGCACGAACACTGAAGCTTTCTTT. Its protein product is CSTRTGTNTEAFF.

With respect to this clone: This sample also contains other DNA sequences that code for the same CDR3. The J gene is TRBJ2-1, the V gene TRBV5-1; the D is unclear. Trimming removed 0 bases at V and 0 bases at J, with 10 bases between. Germline V gene sequence: CDR1 SGHRS, CDR2 YFSETQ. This CDR3 spans 16 amino acids. CDR3 DNA: TGCGCCAGCAGCTTGGGGTTGGCAAGCTCCTACAATGAGCAGTTCTTC. It is translated as CASSLGLASSYNEQFF.